Listed below are T cell receptor beta chains from one sample, sequenced in a study of technical replicates of blood from a handful of donors. The data were produced by immunoSEQ multiplex PCR, yet TCRdb's version contains in-frame clones alone and is incomplete. The repertoire holds tens of thousands of clones, 90% to 95% seen once, with 4.5% to 5% in the top ten. Sequenced input: PBMCs. Receptors were obtained from a human donor in good health. Some clones in this sample may be carry-over from other donors' samples. Both conserved end residues are part of each CDR3. For some rows the clone size is stated as once, few or many, or as a class when expanded; others skip it.

size	length	V	CDR3
-	12	TRBV2	CASSSGRETQYF
-	12	TRBV30	CAWSAVNTEAFF
once	15	TRBV7-8	CASSPGREVVYGYTF
-	15	TRBV7-2	CASSLGDVGAYGYTF
few	15	TRBV9	CASSVGGTGNQPQHF
-	13	TRBV5-1	CASSLSAEDTQYF
-	16	TRBV19	CASSSTGGAPNSPLHF
-	17	TRBV5-1	CASSWGGTSRAPDTQYF
-	13	TRBV7-8	CASSLRVGTEAFF
-	14	TRBV27	CASSFHDGANGYTF